This T cell receptor beta chain was obtained from a study of blood T cell repertoires in COVID-19. The repertoire was sequenced with immunoSEQ multiplex PCR; TCRdb's copy has only in-frame clones and lacks some. The sample comprises over 400,000 clones, about nine tenths of which are singletons, and roughly 1.4% rests with the top ten. This CDR3 has 13 amino acids. Germline V gene lookup returns CDR1 SGHNT and CDR2 YENEEA. V was cut by 0 bases and J by 7 bases, with 4 bases left in between. The receptor was isolated from a woman aged 25-40 years with active or convalescent COVID-19. Sequenced material: peripheral blood. The chain has TRBV11-3 and TRBJ1-6; no clear D. The CDR3 DNA is TGTGCCAGCAGCTTAGAGGAGAATTCACCCCTCCACTTT. This sequence encodes CASSLEENSPLHF.